The T cell receptor beta chain under discussion was sequenced for a study of blood T cell repertoires in COVID-19 (dated by TCRdb to about 2020). Background on the whole study: Samples covering the acute and convalescent phases of COVID-19 were provided by collaborators in the United States, Italy and Spain. The material from the prospective study consisted of cDNA or gDNA derived from T cells, B-cell-depleted T cells, or PBMCs. The dataset comprised deeply sampled blood TCRbeta repertoires from subjects exposed to, actively infected with, or recovered from COVID-19. A freely available public database, intended as a resource for researchers studying the immune response to SARS-CoV-2, is where the repertoires were released. Samples were obtained from the ongoing ImmuneRACE study (first 160 participants) and from 950 to 1,500 subjects provided by 6 global collaborators. A de-identified subject ID, COVID-19 status, age in years and sex were almost always included in the sample metadata. Where HLA class I and class II types were available, the types were taken from metadata supplied by the sample provider, not from assay-based typing.

On the study overall, not on this receptor specifically: The quantity of clinical and demographic metadata differed by source and by participant and was supplied without curation.

In regard to this clone: Its recognized antigen is unknown. No per-base quality is available; no much larger clone lies one base away.

TCRbeta CDR3 regions were amplified from genomic DNA using the immunoSEQ Assay, a bias-controlled multiplex PCR. As for the original processing: Within the assay, amplification of reference gene primers was used to estimate how many nucleated cells each sample contained. To quantify the absolute abundance of each unique TCRbeta CDR3 rearrangement, sequence reads were collapsed and filtered. For each sample, productive Simpson clonality was calculated by taking the square root of Simpson's diversity index across productive rearrangements. Here the immuneACCESS table is served through TCRdb, limited to in-frame sequences with V and J called. Missing clones are a known gap in these copies; in checked studies unresolved V genes cover under half, and the rest lacks a known reason. V and J calls and clone size follow that table, whereas D and trimming were derived from the DNA. The sample records 200,000 to 300,000 clones, approximately 80% of which are singletons. The top ten hold around 2.4% of the sample.

Another Seattle source contributed samples from volunteer blood donors who had recovered from COVID-19. The collaborating institutions used their own protocols to collect whole blood in K2EDTA tubes. Collaborator samples were shipped for TCRbeta analysis as frozen whole blood, isolated PBMCs, or DNA extracted from either sample type. The germline V gene provides CDR1 SGHAT and CDR2 FQNNGV. From cysteine to phenylalanine, the CDR3 is 14 amino acids long. CDR3 DNA is the only sequence kept; it has 42 bases, read in frame from the first base. The sequenced material came from peripheral blood. The chain joins TRBV11-2 to TRBJ1-1; the D gene is perhaps TRBD1, on 5 matching bases. The sequence derives from a man aged 40-49 years who had recovered from COVID-19. In nucleotides, the sequence is TGTGTCATTAGGGGTCTTAAAAGCGGGGACGGGGCTTTCTTT. Translation gives CVIRGLKSGDGAFF.